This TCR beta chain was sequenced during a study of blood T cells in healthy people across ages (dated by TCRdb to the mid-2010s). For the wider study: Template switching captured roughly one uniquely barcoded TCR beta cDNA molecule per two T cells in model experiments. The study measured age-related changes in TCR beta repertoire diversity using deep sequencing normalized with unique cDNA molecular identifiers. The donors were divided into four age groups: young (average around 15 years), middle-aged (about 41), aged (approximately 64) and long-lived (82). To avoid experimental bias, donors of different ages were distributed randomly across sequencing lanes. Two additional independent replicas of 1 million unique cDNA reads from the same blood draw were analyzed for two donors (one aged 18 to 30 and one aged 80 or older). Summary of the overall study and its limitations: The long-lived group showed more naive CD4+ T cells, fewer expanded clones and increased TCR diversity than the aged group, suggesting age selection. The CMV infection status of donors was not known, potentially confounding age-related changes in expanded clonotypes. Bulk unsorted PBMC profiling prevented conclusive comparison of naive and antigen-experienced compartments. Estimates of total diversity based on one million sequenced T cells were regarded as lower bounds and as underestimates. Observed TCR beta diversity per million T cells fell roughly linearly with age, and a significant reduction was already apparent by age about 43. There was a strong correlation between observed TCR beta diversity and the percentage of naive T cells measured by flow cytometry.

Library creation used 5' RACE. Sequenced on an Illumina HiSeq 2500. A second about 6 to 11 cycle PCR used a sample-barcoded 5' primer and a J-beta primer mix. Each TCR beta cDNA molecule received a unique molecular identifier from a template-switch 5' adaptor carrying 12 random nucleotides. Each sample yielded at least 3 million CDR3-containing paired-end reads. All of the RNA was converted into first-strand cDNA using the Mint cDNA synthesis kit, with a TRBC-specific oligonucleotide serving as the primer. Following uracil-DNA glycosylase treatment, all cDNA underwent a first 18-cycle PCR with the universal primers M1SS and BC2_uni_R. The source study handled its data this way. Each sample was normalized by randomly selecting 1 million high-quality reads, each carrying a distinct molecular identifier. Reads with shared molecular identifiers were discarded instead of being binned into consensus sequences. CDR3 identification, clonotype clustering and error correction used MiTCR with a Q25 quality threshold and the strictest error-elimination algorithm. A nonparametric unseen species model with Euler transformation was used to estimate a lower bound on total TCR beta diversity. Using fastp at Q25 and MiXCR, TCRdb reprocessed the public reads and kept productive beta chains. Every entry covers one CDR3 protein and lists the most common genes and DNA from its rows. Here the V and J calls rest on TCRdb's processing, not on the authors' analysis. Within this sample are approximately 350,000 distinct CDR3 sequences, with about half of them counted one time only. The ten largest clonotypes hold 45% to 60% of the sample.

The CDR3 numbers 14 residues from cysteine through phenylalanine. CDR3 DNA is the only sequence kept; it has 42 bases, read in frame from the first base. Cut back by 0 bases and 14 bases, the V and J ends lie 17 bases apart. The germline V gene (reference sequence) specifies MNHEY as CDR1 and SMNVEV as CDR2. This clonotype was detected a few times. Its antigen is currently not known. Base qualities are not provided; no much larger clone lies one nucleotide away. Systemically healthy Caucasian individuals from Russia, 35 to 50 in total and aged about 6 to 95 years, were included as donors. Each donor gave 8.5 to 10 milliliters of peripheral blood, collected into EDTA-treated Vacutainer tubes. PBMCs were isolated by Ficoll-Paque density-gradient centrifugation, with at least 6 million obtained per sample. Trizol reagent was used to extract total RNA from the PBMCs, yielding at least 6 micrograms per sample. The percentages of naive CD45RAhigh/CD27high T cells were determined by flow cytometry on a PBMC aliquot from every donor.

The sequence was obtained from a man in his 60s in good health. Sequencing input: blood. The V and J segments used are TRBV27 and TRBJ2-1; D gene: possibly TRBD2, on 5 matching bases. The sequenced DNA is TGTGCCAGCAGTTTATCGCAGGCAACTAGGCGGGAGTTCTTC. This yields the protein CASSLSQATRREFF.